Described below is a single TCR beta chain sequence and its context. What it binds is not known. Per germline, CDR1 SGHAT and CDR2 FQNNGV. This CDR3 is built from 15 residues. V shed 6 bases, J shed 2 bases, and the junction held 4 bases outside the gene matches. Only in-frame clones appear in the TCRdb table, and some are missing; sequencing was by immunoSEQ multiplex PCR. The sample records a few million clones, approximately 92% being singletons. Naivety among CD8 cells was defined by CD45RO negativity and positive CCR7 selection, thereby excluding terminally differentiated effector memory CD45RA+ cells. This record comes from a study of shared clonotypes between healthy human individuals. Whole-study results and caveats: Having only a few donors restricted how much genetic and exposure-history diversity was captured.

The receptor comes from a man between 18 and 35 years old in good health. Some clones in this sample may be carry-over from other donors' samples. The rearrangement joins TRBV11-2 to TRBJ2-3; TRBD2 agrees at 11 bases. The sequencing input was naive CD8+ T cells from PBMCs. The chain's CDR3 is CASSLGLADTDTQYF. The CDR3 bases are TGTGCCAGCAGTTTGGGACTAGCGGACACAGATACGCAGTATTTT. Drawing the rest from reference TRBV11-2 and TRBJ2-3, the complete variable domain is EAGVAQSPRYKIIEKRQSVAFWCNPISGHATLYWYQQILGQGPKLLIQFQNNGVVDDSQLPKDRFSAERLKGVDSTLKIQPAKLEDSAVYLCASSLGLADTDTQYFGPGTRLTVL.